The present entry profiles one T cell receptor beta chain with its context. Seattle participants joined during active infection and were tracked over time. This sample was included in a study of blood T cell repertoires in COVID-19. At the level of the study: Sources were T cells, B-cell-depleted T cells, or PBMCs; the material itself was cDNA or gDNA.

As originally analysed: Researchers report that nucleated cell counts were estimated from reference gene primer amplification. Here immunoSEQ multiplex PCR was the method, and the copy in TCRdb shows in-frame clones only, minus some. That table gives V, J and clone size, and the DNA gave D and trimming. Seen here are about 150,000 clones, about 88% observed once, and the top ten hold over 2%. CDR1 is LNHDA, CDR2 SQIVND, per germline (reference sequence). The J segment lost 4 bases and the V segment lost 5 bases, leaving 13 bases of the junction unmatched. CDR3 length equals 16 residues. V usage is TRBV19 and J usage is TRBJ1-2; TRBD1 aligns across 7 bases. This receptor was taken from a woman over 75 with COVID-19, enrolled during active disease. Material: peripheral blood. CDR3 nucleotide sequence: TGTGCCAGTAGTCCTAGGACAGGCCCGCAGTCCTATGGCTACACCTTC. Translated, it gives CASSPRTGPQSYGYTF. Drawing the rest from reference TRBV19 and TRBJ1-2, the complete variable domain is DGGITQSPKYLFRKEGQNVTLSCEQNLNHDAMYWYRQDPGQGLRLIYYSQIVNDFQKGDIAEGYSVSREKKESFPLTVTSAQKNPTAFYLCASSPRTGPQSYGYTFGSGTRLTVV.